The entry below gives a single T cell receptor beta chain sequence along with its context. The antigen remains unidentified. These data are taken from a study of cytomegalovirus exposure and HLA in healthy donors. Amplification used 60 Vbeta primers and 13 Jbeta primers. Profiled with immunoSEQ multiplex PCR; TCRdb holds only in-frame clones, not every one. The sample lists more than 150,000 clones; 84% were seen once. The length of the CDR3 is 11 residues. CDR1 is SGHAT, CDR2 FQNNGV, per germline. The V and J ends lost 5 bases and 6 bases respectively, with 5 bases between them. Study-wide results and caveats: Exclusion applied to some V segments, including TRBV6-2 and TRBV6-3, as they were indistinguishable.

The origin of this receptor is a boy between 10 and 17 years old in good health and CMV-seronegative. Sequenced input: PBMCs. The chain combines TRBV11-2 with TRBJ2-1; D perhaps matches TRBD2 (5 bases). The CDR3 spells CASSEGNEQFF. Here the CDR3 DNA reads TGTGCCAGCAGCGAGGGCAATGAGCAGTTCTTC.